This TCR beta chain was profiled in a study of breast tumors, draining lymph nodes, adjacent tissues. The study, taken as a whole, reports: Data fit most tumor T cells coming from lymph node, expanding in tumor. Compared with lymph nodes, tumors were less diverse; compared with nontumor tissue, more.

This clonotype has at least ten counts. The target antigen is unknown. MiXCR, applied by TCRdb to the multiplex PCR reads, yields one record per CDR3 protein. This table has some 100,000 distinct CDR3 sequences, 21% appearing once. Unmatched junction bases numbered 5, after V lost 5 bases and J lost 8 bases. From germline, CDR1 is SGHVS and CDR2 FNYEAQ. This CDR3 has 15 amino acids. The lymph nodes were axillary draining lymph nodes from breast cancer patients. This TCR was recovered from a female donor with breast cancer. Some clones in this sample may be carry-over from other donors' samples. The source material was axillary lymph node tissue. The V gene is TRBV7-6, the J gene TRBJ1-6; 11 bases align to TRBD1. The CDR3 spells CASSPRTGGDSPLHF. The DNA for the CDR3 is TGTGCCAGCAGCCCGAGGACAGGGGGCGATTCACCCCTCCACTTT.